The entry below describes one T cell receptor beta chain. Libraries were prepared by immunoSEQ multiplex PCR; TCRdb keeps only in-frame clonotypes and omits some of them. The repertoire holds 130,000 to 150,000 clones, with over 75% as singletons. The CDR3 runs to 17 residues. The V and J ends lost 5 bases and 4 bases, in that order; junction bases with no gene match: 14. Germline CDR1 is KGHSH and CDR2 is LQKENI. The source of the sample is a study of blood T cell repertoires in COVID-19. Specimen: PBMCs or T cells enriched from blood (not recorded which). The chain couples TRBV18 to TRBJ2-1; 7 bases are shared with TRBD2. This TCR was sampled from a woman aged 25 to 39 with acute COVID-19. The CDR3 loop reads CASSASGTTADYNEQFF. The CDR3 DNA sequence: TGTGCCAGCTCAGCATCCGGGACTACAGCGGATTACAATGAGCAGTTCTTC.